Below are 22 T cell receptor beta chains sequenced from a single sample in a study of CD8 T cells in Susac syndrome. Random hexamers were used to reverse transcribe the RNA input (about 0.5 to 1 ug). Using its own MiXCR run on the immunoSEQ multiplex PCR reads, TCRdb lists one record per CDR3 protein. The sample lists 150,000 to 200,000 distinct CDR3 sequences; around 94% were seen once. Sequencing was carried out using CD4+ T cells from PBMCs. These receptors were obtained from a human donor with multiple sclerosis.

This clonotype has more than one count but fewer than ten. The chain is built from TRBV6-5 and TRBJ2-7, with 10 bases lining up with TRBD2. The length of the CDR3 is 15 residues. Per germline, CDR1 MNHEY and CDR2 SVGAGI. V shed 2 bases and J 6 bases; nucleotides not matched to a gene: 7. In nucleotides, the CDR3 is TGTGCCAGCAGTTACGATGCGCTAGCGGGAGTCGAGCAGTACTTC. Encoded protein: CASSYDALAGVEQYF.

In DNA form, the CDR3 reads TGTGCCAGCAGCCGTTCGGGCCCCGAGAATCAGCCCCAGCATTTT. The encoded protein is CASSRSGPENQPQHF. This chain connects TRBV7-9 to TRBJ1-5; unclear D gene. This CDR3 has 15 amino acids. The V end lost 5 bases, the J end lost 4 bases, and 15 bases lay between the germline ends. Per germline, CDR1 SEHNR and CDR2 FQNEAQ (reference sequence). Full variable domain (missing parts from reference TRBV7-9 and TRBJ1-5): DTGVSQNPRHKITKRGQNVTFRCDPISEHNRLYWYRQTLGQGPEFLTYFQNEAQLEKSRLLSDRFSAERPKGSFSTLEIQRTEQGDSAMYLCASSRSGPENQPQHFGDGTRLSIL.

The chain has TRBV4-1 and TRBJ1-2, with D tentatively TRBD1 (6 bases). Per the germline V gene, CDR1 is MGHRA and CDR2 is YSYEKL. Deletions cut 1 base from V and 8 bases from J, with 26 bases between. The CDR3 covers 18 residues. The CDR3 protein is CASSQVGPPGHLSGGYTF. As DNA, the CDR3 is TGCGCCAGCAGCCAAGTGGGGCCGCCGGGACACCTAAGTGGCGGCTACACCTTC.

V and J are TRBV4-3 and TRBJ1-2; D is possibly TRBD1 (5 bases). The germline V gene has CDR1 LGHNA and CDR2 YSLEER. This CDR3 has 15 amino acids. Trimming removed 0 bases at V and 0 bases at J, with 8 bases between. The CDR3 protein is CASSQEVQANYGYTF. Here the CDR3 DNA reads TGCGCCAGCAGCCAAGAGGTACAGGCTAACTATGGCTACACCTTC.

The rearrangement uses TRBV6-1 and TRBJ1-2; tentative D call: TRBD1 (5 bases). Trimming left V 5 bases short and J 3 bases short, with 13 bases between. Germline values: CDR1 MNHNS, CDR2 SASEGT. The CDR3 runs to 14 residues. The CDR3 is CASSRDPADYGYTF. CDR3 bases: TGTGCCAGCAGTCGGGACCCGGCTGACTATGGCTACACCTTC.

The chain links TRBV5-1 to TRBJ2-5, with TRBD1 identical over 8 bases. Germline-derived CDR1 and CDR2 are SGHRS and YFSETQ. The CDR3 has 14 residues. V was pared by 4 bases and J by 5 bases, with 7 bases of the junction left unmatched. In nucleotides, the CDR3 is TGCGCCAGCAGCCTCGGACAGGGATCGGAGACCCAGTACTTC. It yields the protein CASSLGQGSETQYF.

This chain joins TRBV12-3 or TRBV12-4 and TRBJ1-1, with TRBD1 identical over 7 bases. J was trimmed by 5 bases and V by 6 bases; bases with no gene match: 9. The CDR3 runs to 14 residues. CDR3 nucleotide sequence: TGTGCCAGCAGAACAATCAGGGGGAAGACTGAAGCTTTCTTT. It codes for CASRTIRGKTEAFF.

The chain is built from TRBV7-2 and TRBJ1-3; 8 bases agree with TRBD1. The V gene end was trimmed by 9 bases and the J gene end by 2 bases; junction bases not matched to a gene: 3. The CDR3 runs to 13 residues. Germline CDR1 SGHTA, CDR2 FQGNSA. CDR3 protein: CASTDRAGNTIYF. DNA of the CDR3: TGTGCCAGTACGGACAGGGCTGGAAACACCATATATTTT.

The chain has TRBV12-3 or TRBV12-4 and TRBJ2-2; D uncertain. The CDR3 length is 15 residues. V was shortened by 2 bases and J by 1 base, with 8 bases between the two germline ends. DNA for the CDR3: TGTGCCAGCAGTTTAAGACTCGAGAACACCGGGGAGCTGTTTTTT. As protein: CASSLRLENTGELFF.

The chain combines TRBV9 with TRBJ2-3; the D gene is possibly TRBD1 (6 bases). V gave up 4 bases and J gave up 3 bases, with 12 bases separating them. CDR3 length equals 14 residues. The germline V gene has CDR1 SGDLS and CDR2 YYNGEE. In DNA, the CDR3 is TGTGCCAGCAGCCCTAGACAGGTGACAGATACGCAGTATTTT. Residues: CASSPRQVTDTQYF.

The J gene is TRBJ1-1, the V gene TRBV7-9, with D possibly TRBD1 on 5 matching bases. Germline assignment: CDR1 SEHNR and CDR2 FQNEAQ (reference sequence). V was pared by 5 bases and J by 5 bases, with 21 bases between. The CDR3 runs 16 residues. The CDR3 region is CASSPEVRGGRTEAFF. The CDR3 coding sequence is TGTGCCAGCAGCCCGGAGGTGAGGGGTGGTAGGACTGAAGCTTTCTTT.

The table lists this clonotype with a count of one. J is TRBJ1-2 and V is TRBV29-1, with D perhaps matching TRBD1 (5 bases). Trimming took off 0 bases at V and 3 bases at J, with 20 bases between the two ends. The CDR3 consists of 17 residues. CDR1 is SQVTM and CDR2 is ANQGSEA in the germline V gene. CDR3 sequence reads: CSVEESVGPGWDYGYTF. CDR3 nucleotides: TGCAGCGTTGAAGAATCGGTAGGGCCAGGGTGGGACTATGGCTACACCTTC.

The J gene is TRBJ2-5, the V gene TRBV7-2; TRBD2 might be the D (5 bases). The length of the CDR3 is 14 residues. Trimming took off 2 bases at V and 2 bases at J, with 9 bases between the two ends. Germline CDR1 and CDR2: SGHTA and FQGNSA. The CDR3 bases are TGTGCCAGCAGCTTAAATAGGGAGCAAGAGACCCAGTACTTC. Translation gives CASSLNREQETQYF. The entire variable domain, with the rest obtained from reference TRBV7-2 and TRBJ2-5, is as follows: GAGVSQSPSNKVTEKGKDVELRCDPISGHTALYWYRQSLGQGLEFLIYFQGNSAPDKSGLPSDRFSAERTGGSVSTLTIQRTQQEDSAVYLCASSLNREQETQYFGPGTRLLVL.

Regarding this clonotype: No DNA is shown, since the ends of the CDR3 on it are uncertain; the CDR3 is the one TCRdb lists. The chain has TRBV7-5 and TRBJ2-6; the D call in the table, TRBD1, was not verified against the DNA. TRBV7-5 is reported as a pseudogene. Both ends counted, the CDR3 spans 19 residues. The CDR3 loop is CISVPEASRTASGANVLTF.

The chain joins TRBV28 to TRBJ2-1; TRBD1 matches 9 bases. Germline CDR1 and CDR2: MDHEN and SYDVKM. The J segment lost 4 bases and the V segment lost 1 base, leaving 5 bases of the junction unmatched. The CDR3 extends over 16 amino acids. CDR3 residues: CASSLYSGTGYNEQFF. The CDR3 bases are TGTGCCAGCAGTTTATACTCGGGGACAGGGTACAATGAGCAGTTCTTC.

The rearrangement uses TRBV29-1 and TRBJ2-4; D unresolved. The CDR3 contains 14 residues. Germline-derived CDR1 and CDR2 are SQVTM and ANQGSEA. V gave up 0 bases and J gave up 0 bases, with 6 bases separating them. CDR3 sequence reads: CSVEDPLAKNIQYF. The CDR3 DNA reads as TGCAGCGTTGAAGATCCACTAGCCAAAAACATTCAGTACTTC.

The V and J genes are TRBV5-6 and TRBJ1-1, with a weak D call TRBD1 (6 bases). Germline loops: CDR1 SGHDT, CDR2 YYEEEE. The V end lost 2 bases, the J end lost 7 bases, and 9 bases lay between the germline ends. This CDR3 contains 12 residues. CDR3 nucleotide sequence: TGTGCCAGCAGCTTCAGGGGAGTTGAAGCTTTCTTT. Amino acids: CASSFRGVEAFF.

The rearrangement joins TRBV27 to TRBJ1-3; D unresolved. V dropped 0 bases and J dropped 0 bases, with 15 bases sitting between them. CDR1 MNHEY and CDR2 SMNVEV come from the germline V gene (reference sequence). This CDR3 is 18 amino acids long. The CDR3 DNA reads TGTGCCAGCAGTTTATCGTTGGGCCCTACGGACTCTGGAAACACCATATATTTT. It specifies CASSLSLGPTDSGNTIYF.

The gene calls are TRBV30 and TRBJ2-1; 14 bases map to TRBD2. The length of the CDR3 is 15 residues. Germline loops: CDR1 GTSNPN, CDR2 SVGIG (reference sequence). V lost 1 base, J lost 8 bases, and 4 bases stayed unmatched. Written as DNA, the CDR3 is TGTGCCTGGAGTGAGGGACTAGCGGGAGTTCATGAGCAGTTCTTC. This sequence encodes CAWSEGLAGVHEQFF.

The genes are TRBV6-5 and TRBJ2-5; D is uncertain. This CDR3 comprises 13 residues. The germline CDR1 and CDR2 sequences are MNHEY and SVGAGI. With 5 bases removed from V and 11 bases from J, the gap between germline ends came to 18 bases. The CDR3 is CASSGLGREPQYF. CDR3 sequence (DNA): TGTGCCAGCAGTGGGTTAGGCCGAGAACCGCAGTACTTC.

This rearrangement joins TRBV30 to TRBJ2-1; 11 nucleotides agree with TRBD2. The V gene's germline CDR1 is GTSNPN and CDR2 SVGIG (reference sequence). The V segment lost 2 bases and the J segment 10 bases; nucleotides outside the gene matches: 4. The CDR3 has 13 amino acids. The CDR3 spells CAWSPGTSGEQFF. The DNA for the CDR3 is TGTGCCTGGAGTCCCGGGACTAGCGGAGAGCAGTTCTTC.

The chain couples TRBV20-1 to TRBJ2-7; D ambiguous. CDR3 length: 13 amino acids. The V gene lost 3 bases and the J gene lost 3 bases, with 12 bases spanning the gap. Per germline, CDR1 DFQATT and CDR2 SNEGSKA (reference sequence). This chain's CDR3 is CSASGRLNYEQYF. The CDR3 nucleotides are TGCAGTGCTAGCGGACGGTTGAACTACGAGCAGTACTTC.